This T cell receptor (beta chain) was identified during a study of T cell responses to AZD1222 COVID-19 vaccine. With regard to this clone: Its antigen is still unknown.

Clones were read by immunoSEQ multiplex PCR, and TCRdb kept only the in-frame ones, dropping some. The table shows about 160,000 clones, with around 90% occurring only once. CDR3 length: 15 amino acids. Trimming left V 0 bases short and J 1 base short, with 10 bases between. The germline V gene has CDR1 SGHTA and CDR2 FQGTGA. Study-wide points: It was only after the peak T cell response that any repertoires were sampled.

The TCR comes from an adult in good health. The chain employs TRBV7-3 and TRBJ2-7; TRBD1 is a possible D gene (5 bases). The sequences come from peripheral blood, collected on day 0 of AZD1222 vaccination. The CDR3 region is CASSLTGTGSYEQYF. The CDR3 DNA reads TGTGCCAGCAGCTTAACAGGAACAGGTTCCTACGAGCAGTACTTC.